These 2 T cell receptor beta chains originate from one sample sequenced in a study of T-cell memory formation after mild COVID-19. TCRdb redid the calling of the 5' RACE reads with MiXCR, one entry per CDR3 protein. The table includes about 600,000 distinct CDR3 sequences, roughly 21% detected once. The sequencing sample was made of PBMCs or a T cell subset sorted from them (not recorded which). The receptors shown here come from an adult woman who had mild COVID-19 (a few samples of this study predate the infection). Cell type and time point are not known.

This chain connects TRBV30 to TRBJ2-3, with TRBD2 matching 13 bases. The trim removed 1 base at V and 11 bases at J, leaving 12 bases unmatched. The CDR3 contains 16 residues. Germline CDR1 reads GTSNPN; CDR2 reads SVGIG (reference sequence). Here the CDR3 reads CAWSEPGLAGIVWQYF. The CDR3 DNA is TGTGCCTGGAGTGAGCCGGGACTAGCGGGGATCGTGTGGCAGTATTTT.

The CDR3 region is CASSRAGFYGYTF. CDR3 nucleotides: TGTGCCAGCAGCCGTGCAGGGTTTTATGGCTACACCTTC. This sequence joins TRBV13 and TRBJ1-2; weak D call: TRBD1 (5 bases). The CDR3 totals 13 residues. The V and J ends lost 5 bases and 5 bases respectively, with 12 bases between them. The germline CDR1 and CDR2 sequences are PRHDT and FYEKMQ (reference sequence).